Below, 29 T cell receptor beta chains from the same sample are listed, as sequenced in a study of blood T cell repertoires in COVID-19. Assay: immunoSEQ multiplex PCR; the TCRdb copy retains only in-frame clones and omits some. This repertoire shows 250,000 to 300,000 clones, roughly 89% found once; its top ten account for 4% to 5%. Specimen: peripheral blood. These receptor sequences come from a woman aged 40 to 50 who had recovered from COVID-19.

This clone was found once. The CDR3 nucleotides are TGTGCCATCAGTGGCGTTGGACAGGGATCGTTCGGAAACACCATATATTTT. Translated, it gives CAISGVGQGSFGNTIYF. The rearrangement joins TRBV10-3 to TRBJ1-3; 8 positions match TRBD1. This CDR3 has 17 amino acids. The germline CDR1 and CDR2 sequences are ENHRY and SYGVKD. After removal of 4 bases from V and 4 bases from J, the junction contained 12 bases not matched to a gene.

V and J are TRBV11-2 and TRBJ1-3, with D hard to call. This CDR3 is 13 amino acids long. V was trimmed by 5 bases and J by 0 bases, leaving 5 bases between them. Germline V gene sequence: CDR1 SGHAT, CDR2 FQNNGV. The CDR3 bases are TGTGCCAGCAGCGCCGGCTCTGGAAACACCATATATTTT. This sequence encodes CASSAGSGNTIYF. The full variable domain, its missing parts supplied by reference TRBV11-2 and TRBJ1-3, is EAGVAQSPRYKIIEKRQSVAFWCNPISGHATLYWYQQILGQGPKLLIQFQNNGVVDDSQLPKDRFSAERLKGVDSTLKIQPAKLEDSAVYLCASSAGSGNTIYFGEGSWLTVV.

This clone was counted once. The CDR3 DNA reads TGTGCCACCAGCACGGACAGGGGAGGTGAAAAACTGTTTTTT. It is translated as CATSTDRGGEKLFF. The J gene is TRBJ1-4, the V gene TRBV15; TRBD1 aligns across 9 bases. The CDR3 has 14 amino acids. J was trimmed by 7 bases and V by 4 bases; bases with no gene match: 4. The germline V gene has CDR1 LNHNV and CDR2 YYDKDF (reference sequence).

This chain links TRBV30 with TRBJ1-6, with 9 bases fitting TRBD1. Germline-derived CDR1 and CDR2 are GTSNPN and SVGIG (reference sequence). With 5 bases clipped from V and 7 bases from J, the junction kept 9 bases outside the gene matches. This CDR3 is built from 15 residues. The CDR3, as DNA: TGTGCCTGGGGGAGACAGGGGGTCCGCAATTCACCCCTCCACTTT. This sequence encodes CAWGRQGVRNSPLHF. The full variable domain, rest sourced from reference TRBV30 and TRBJ1-6, is SQTIHQWPATLVQPVGSPLSLECTVEGTSNPNLYWYRQAAGRGLQLLFYSVGIGQISSEVPQNLSASRPQDRQFILSSKKLLLSDSGFYLCAWGRQGVRNSPLHFGNGTRLTVT.

This clone was counted a single time. J is TRBJ1-4 and V is TRBV5-5; 7 bases are shared with TRBD1. Germline CDR1 and CDR2: SGHKS and YYEKEE (reference sequence). The CDR3 extends over 14 amino acids. V trimming: 2 bases; J trimming: 13 bases; junction bases outside the gene matches: 11. The CDR3 region has the DNA TGTGCCAGCAGCTTCGCCCGCTTTGACAGGGCACTGTTTTTT. Translation gives CASSFARFDRALFF.

CDR3 sequence: CAWGGGGMNYGYTF. The CDR3 nucleotides read TGTGCCTGGGGAGGAGGGGGTATGAACTATGGCTACACCTTC. This rearrangement joins TRBV30 to TRBJ1-2; a weak D match, TRBD1 (6 bases). Germline CDR1 and CDR2: GTSNPN and SVGIG (reference sequence). The length of the CDR3 is 14 residues. The V gene lost 5 bases and the J gene lost 2 bases, with 15 bases spanning the gap.

This clone has only one observation. V usage is TRBV11-2 and J usage is TRBJ2-6; D perhaps matches TRBD2 (6 bases). V gave up 5 bases and J gave up 12 bases, with 17 bases separating them. Germline V gene sequence: CDR1 SGHAT, CDR2 FQNNGV. The CDR3 has 14 amino acids. DNA for the CDR3: TGTGCCAGCAGCCCCCCCGGGACTGACACCGTCCTGACTTTC. This encodes CASSPPGTDTVLTF.

The rearrangement uses TRBV5-6 and TRBJ1-1; the D is unclear. Germline V gives CDR1 SGHDT, CDR2 YYEEEE. Between the trimmed V and J ends, which lost 1 base and 5 bases, there was a span of 12 bases. CDR3 length equals 14 residues. CDR3 nucleotides: TGTGCCAGCAGCTTGTCACTCGAGGATACTGAAGCTTTCTTT. Encoded protein: CASSLSLEDTEAFF.

The chain uses TRBV6-1 and TRBJ1-1; the match to TRBD1 covers 9 bases. V lost 2 bases and J lost 0; bases outside the gene matches: 10. This CDR3 region has 18 residues. Germline V lookup: CDR1 MNHNS, CDR2 SASEGT. CDR3 loop: CASSELPGQGLLNTEAFF. The CDR3 DNA reads as TGTGCCAGCAGTGAATTACCGGGACAGGGCCTTCTGAACACTGAAGCTTTCTTT.

This chain uses TRBV7-2 with TRBJ2-1, with 7 bases identical to TRBD2. CDR1 is SGHTA and CDR2 is FQGNSA in the germline V gene. The CDR3 spans 15 residues. The V segment lost 0 bases and the J segment 5 bases; nucleotides outside the gene matches: 4. The CDR3 here is CASSLASLADNEQFF. CDR3 nucleotide sequence: TGTGCCAGCAGCTTAGCGAGTCTAGCGGACAATGAGCAGTTCTTC.

The chain joins TRBV28 to TRBJ1-1; tentatively, D is TRBD1 (6 bases). The CDR3 sequence is 12 residues long. V lost 3 bases to trimming and J lost 8 bases, with 10 bases between them. Germline V gene data show CDR1 as MDHEN and CDR2 as SYDVKM. The CDR3: CASSLMGTEAFF. CDR3 bases: TGTGCCAGCAGTTTGATGGGGACAGAAGCTTTCTTT.

The chain joins TRBV10-3 to TRBJ1-5; TRBD1 matches 9 bases. This CDR3 is 13 amino acids long. Germline loops: CDR1 ENHRY, CDR2 SYGVKD. J was trimmed by 7 bases and V by 10 bases; bases with no gene match: 8. In DNA form, the CDR3 reads TGTGCCAATGGCCGGGACAGGGACCAGCCCCAGCATTTT. Amino acid sequence: CANGRDRDQPQHF.

This chain joins TRBV10-2 and TRBJ1-5; no firm D call. This CDR3 spans 14 amino acids. The germline gives CDR1 WSHSY, CDR2 SAAADI. Trimming stripped 2 bases from V and 7 bases from J, with 12 bases between. The CDR3 here is CASSEVTSDQPQHF. Written as DNA, the CDR3 is TGCGCCAGCAGTGAGGTAACTAGCGACCAGCCCCAGCATTTT.

The chain joins TRBV28 to TRBJ2-2, with 7 bases identical to TRBD1. The CDR3 extends over 17 amino acids. CDR1 is MDHEN, CDR2 SYDVKM, per germline. The ends lost 4 bases at V and 4 bases at J; junction bases unmatched: 12. The CDR3 sequence: CASSSPPGQTSTGELFF. In DNA form, the CDR3 reads TGTGCCAGCAGTTCCCCACCGGGACAGACGAGCACCGGGGAGCTGTTTTTT.

The J gene is TRBJ2-7, the V gene TRBV7-2, with TRBD2 as a possible D gene (5 bases). There are 14 residues in the CDR3. Germline CDR1 reads SGHTA; CDR2 reads FQGNSA. The germline V and J ends were trimmed by 6 bases and 7 bases, with 19 bases remaining between them. CDR3 sequence: CASSVLGLGGEQYF. CDR3 nucleotide sequence: TGTGCCAGCAGTGTCCTAGGGTTGGGCGGGGAGCAGTACTTC.

The rearrangement links TRBV15 to TRBJ1-1; D possibly corresponds to TRBD1 (5 bases). From germline, CDR1 is LNHNV and CDR2 YYDKDF (reference sequence). V lost 0 bases, J lost 6 bases, and 17 bases lay in between. The CDR3 is 16 amino acids. CDR3 loop: CATSRDLLYGGPEAFF. For the CDR3, the DNA is TGTGCCACCAGCAGAGATCTCTTGTACGGGGGTCCTGAAGCTTTCTTT.

The chain uses TRBV4-2 and TRBJ2-5; a weak D match, TRBD1 (5 bases). V was pared by 0 bases and J by 5 bases, with 10 bases between. From germline, CDR1 is LGHNA and CDR2 YNFKEQ. The CDR3 loop spans 14 amino acids. The CDR3, as DNA: TGTGCCAGCAGCCAAGATCGTCAGGGCGAGACCCAGTACTTC. The encoded protein is CASSQDRQGETQYF.

The chain uses TRBV16 and TRBJ2-4, with a tentative D call TRBD1 (6 bases). This CDR3 is built from 13 residues. V dropped 5 bases and J dropped 9 bases, with 14 bases sitting between them. Germline-derived CDR1 and CDR2 are KGHSY and FQNENV. The CDR3 nucleotides read TGTGCCAGCAGCGCTAGGGGGAAGGGCATTCAGTACTTC. Encoded protein: CASSARGKGIQYF.

This chain connects TRBV9 to TRBJ2-6; the D gene is possibly TRBD1 (5 bases). This CDR3 is built from 18 residues. The germline CDR1 and CDR2 sequences are SGDLS and YYNGEE. The germline V and J ends were trimmed by 3 bases and 0 bases, with 16 bases remaining between them. CDR3 DNA sequence: TGTGCCAGCAGCGAACCGACAGCGATAAGCTCTGGGGCCAACGTCCTGACTTTC. Amino acids: CASSEPTAISSGANVLTF.

J is TRBJ1-2 and V is TRBV18; the match to TRBD1 covers 7 bases. This CDR3 is built from 15 residues. CDR1 and CDR2 (germline): KGHSH, LQKENI. The junction had 10 bases not matched to a gene; V was cut back by 4 bases and J by 5 bases. The CDR3 sequence is CASSLLRDSTYGYTF. In DNA form, the CDR3 reads TGTGCCAGCTCACTCCTCCGGGACAGTACTTATGGCTACACCTTC.

This chain links TRBV6-5 with TRBJ2-5; D remains unclear. This CDR3 is 13 amino acids long. The V gene lost 0 bases and the J gene lost 7 bases, with 9 bases spanning the gap. Germline CDR1 MNHEY, CDR2 SVGAGI. DNA for the CDR3: TGTGCCAGCAGTTACTCGGCCCGTGGGACCCAGTACTTC. Its protein is CASSYSARGTQYF.

The chain is built from TRBV10-3 and TRBJ2-5; maybe TRBD2 (6 bases). This CDR3 region has 14 residues. V was cut by 10 bases and J by 5 bases, with 20 bases left in between. Germline V gene sequence: CDR1 ENHRY, CDR2 SYGVKD. CDR3: CATDSGPGGETQYF. The CDR3 DNA is TGTGCCACCGATAGCGGCCCCGGTGGGGAGACCCAGTACTTC.

This clone has a handful of counts. The rearrangement links TRBV13 to TRBJ2-7; D is unresolved. The germline gives CDR1 PRHDT, CDR2 FYEKMQ (reference sequence). CDR3 length: 15 amino acids. Trimming cost V 5 bases and J 7 bases, with 21 bases left between them. This CDR3 reads CASSTRLSRGGEQYF. As DNA, the CDR3 is TGTGCCAGCAGCACCCGGTTATCAAGAGGTGGGGAGCAGTACTTC.

This clone appeared a single time. The genes are TRBV6-1 and TRBJ2-4; the D is unclear. The ends were cut back, 0 bases at V and 4 bases at J, with 7 bases in the middle. The CDR3 contains 14 residues. The germline gives CDR1 MNHNS, CDR2 SASEGT. In DNA form, the CDR3 reads TGTGCCAGCAGTGAAGCGACTGCAAAAAACATTCAGTACTTC. It codes for CASSEATAKNIQYF.

This clone has a handful of counts. The J gene is TRBJ1-2, the V gene TRBV30; D remains unclear. This CDR3 is built from 13 residues. The V gene lost 1 base and the J gene lost 7 bases, with 13 bases spanning the gap. Germline V CDR1 and CDR2: GTSNPN, SVGIG (reference sequence). The chain's CDR3 is CAWSAQASGGYTF. The CDR3 DNA sequence: TGTGCCTGGAGTGCCCAGGCGAGTGGTGGCTACACCTTC. Using reference TRBV30 and TRBJ1-2 for the parts outside the CDR3, the full variable domain is SQTIHQWPATLVQPVGSPLSLECTVEGTSNPNLYWYRQAAGRGLQLLFYSVGIGQISSEVPQNLSASRPQDRQFILSSKKLLLSDSGFYLCAWSAQASGGYTFGSGTRLTVV.

This clone was detected once. This chain uses TRBV2 with TRBJ1-6; the match to TRBD1 covers 7 bases. The junction had 13 bases not matched to a gene; V was cut back by 5 bases and J by 9 bases. CDR1 and CDR2 (germline): SNHLY, FYNNEI. The CDR3 covers 16 residues. CDR3 DNA sequence: TGTGCCAGCAGTACAACCTGGACAGGTAGCGGTTCACCCCTCCACTTT. Its translation is CASSTTWTGSGSPLHF.

The rearrangement links TRBV4-3 to TRBJ2-1; 15 nucleotides align to TRBD2. Germline values: CDR1 LGHNA, CDR2 YSLEER. This CDR3 spans 15 amino acids. With V trimmed by 5 bases and J by 7 bases, 3 bases remained unmatched. The CDR3 sequence: CASSYGLAGGNEQFF. The DNA of the CDR3 is TGCGCCAGCAGCTACGGACTAGCGGGAGGGAATGAGCAGTTCTTC.

The chain has TRBV9 and TRBJ1-1; D gene ambiguous. Trimming stripped 3 bases from V and 0 bases from J, with 12 bases between. The CDR3 runs to 15 residues. Germline CDR1 and CDR2: SGDLS and YYNGEE. CDR3 loop: CASSASNRMNTEAFF. The CDR3 nucleotides read TGTGCCAGCAGCGCTTCGAACAGAATGAACACTGAAGCTTTCTTT.

The chain is built from TRBV7-7 and TRBJ2-3; 14 bases line up with TRBD2. CDR1 SSHAT and CDR2 FNYEAQ come from the germline V gene (reference sequence). The CDR3 covers 16 residues. V dropped 5 bases and J dropped 9; count of bases not matched to a gene: 10. CDR3 in amino acids: CASSEGTSGSRGTQYF. The CDR3 nucleotides read TGTGCCAGCAGCGAGGGGACTAGCGGGAGTAGGGGCACGCAGTATTTT.